This T cell receptor (beta chain) was profiled in a study of CD8+ T cells in alopecia areata. The authors sorted pooled cutaneous lymph node cells using CD4, CD8alpha, NKG2D, NKG2ACE and other markers. This CDR3 has 16 amino acids. Germline trimming cut 1 base from V and 2 bases from J; bases unmatched to any gene: 7. Germline V gene lookup returns CDR1 NNHDY and CDR2 SYVADS. A remark on this clone: Its specificity is not known. Gene names are the mouse ones. From the germline J gene comes the end of the CDR3, since the read stops 4 residues before it.

Study-level results: Clarity of TCR sharing across patients fell short of that in mice, possibly HLA-related. Lesional scalp, especially alopecia totalis/universalis, showed higher clonality than normal scalp.

Sequencing used cDNA as its template, made by extracting RNA and reverse transcribing it. The protocol was immunoSEQ multiplex PCR, while the TCRdb copy is restricted to in-frame clones and leaves out a portion. The profile covers 270,000 or so clones, none occurring a single time. The V and J genes are TRBV13-3 and TRBJ2-3; 7 bases fit TRBD1. The receptor's source is a C3H/HeJ mouse with alopecia areata. The MHC haplotype of this mouse line is H2-k. Sequenced input: CD4+ T cells sorted from a lymph node. The CDR3: CASSDRAGGFAETLYF. Partial CDR3 DNA: TGTGCCAGCAGTGATCGGGCAGGGGGATTTGCAGAA.